This T cell receptor beta chain was retrieved from a study of blood T cell repertoires in COVID-19. Study-wide background: Whether acute or convalescent, the COVID-19 samples came from the United States, Italy and Spain. PBMCs, B-cell-depleted T cells, or T cells provided the cDNA or gDNA that made up the material.

Profiled with immunoSEQ multiplex PCR; TCRdb holds only in-frame clones, not every one. The data show some 200,000 clones, around 84% seen once. This TCR came from a man between 50 and 59 years old with acute or convalescent COVID-19. The sample comprised peripheral blood.

CDR3 region: CASSLPRRGGSYEQYF. In DNA, the CDR3 is TGTGCCAGCAGCTTACCTCGACGGGGGGGATCATACGAGCAGTACTTC. The chain combines TRBV7-8 with TRBJ2-7; 8 positions match TRBD2. This CDR3 comprises 16 residues. The junction had 10 bases not matched to a gene; V was cut back by 2 bases and J by 4 bases. Germline V gives CDR1 SGHVS, CDR2 FQNEAQ.